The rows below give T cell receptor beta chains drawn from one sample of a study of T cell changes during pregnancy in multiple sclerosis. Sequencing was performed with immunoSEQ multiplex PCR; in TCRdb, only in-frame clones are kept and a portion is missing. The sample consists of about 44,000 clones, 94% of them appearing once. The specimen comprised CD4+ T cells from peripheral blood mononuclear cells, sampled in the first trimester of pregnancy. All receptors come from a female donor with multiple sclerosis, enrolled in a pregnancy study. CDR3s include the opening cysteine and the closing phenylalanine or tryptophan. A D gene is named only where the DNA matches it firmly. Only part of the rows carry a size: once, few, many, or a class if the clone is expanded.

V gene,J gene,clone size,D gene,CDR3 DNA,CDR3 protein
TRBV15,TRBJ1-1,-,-,TGTGCCACCAGCAGAGATCAGAACACTGAAGCTTTCTTT,CATSRDQNTEAFF
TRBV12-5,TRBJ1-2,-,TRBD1,TGTGCTAGTGGTTTGGGACTACCGGGACAGTCGCACTTC,CASGLGLPGQSHF
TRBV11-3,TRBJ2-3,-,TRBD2,TGTGCCAGCAGCTTAAAGGCGGGGGTGGGCACAGATACGCAGTATTTT,CASSLKAGVGTDTQYF
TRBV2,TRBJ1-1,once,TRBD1,TGTGCCAATTTCCCCGGGACAGGTGGACGGGGGAACACTGAAGCTTTCTTT,CANFPGTGGRGNTEAFF
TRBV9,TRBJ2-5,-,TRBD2,TGTGCCAGCAGCGTAGCCGCTTTTTGCGGGGGGGATGTAGAGACCCAGTACTTC,CASSVAAFCGGDVETQYF
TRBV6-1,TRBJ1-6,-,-,TGTGCCAGCAGAGGCCCCAGCGCCCTCCACTTT,CASRGPSALHF
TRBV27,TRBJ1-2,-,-,TGTGCCAGCAGTTCGGTTACAGGCTCCTATGGCTACACCTTC,CASSSVTGSYGYTF
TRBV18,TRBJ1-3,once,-,TGTGCCAGCTCACCACTTCGGGCAGGGCCCTCTGGAAACACCATATATTTT,CASSPLRAGPSGNTIYF
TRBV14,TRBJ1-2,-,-,TGTGCCAGCAGCCAAGATCACAGCCCATTTTATGGCTACACCTTC,CASSQDHSPFYGYTF
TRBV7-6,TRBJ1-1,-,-,TGTGCCAGCAGCCCTGGGGGGGGGCGCTCGAACACTGAAGCTTTCTTT,CASSPGGGRSNTEAFF
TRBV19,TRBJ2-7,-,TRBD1,TGTGCCAGTAGTATGGACAGGGGTGGCGAGCAGTACTTC,CASSMDRGGEQYF
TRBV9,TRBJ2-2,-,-,TGTGCCAGCAGCCCCAGGCTGACCGGGGAGCTGTTTTTT,CASSPRLTGELFF
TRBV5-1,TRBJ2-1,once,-,TGCGCCAGCAGCTTGGGACAAACCTCCTACAATGAGCAGTTCTTC,CASSLGQTSYNEQFF
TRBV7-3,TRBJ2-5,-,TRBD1,TGTGCCAGCAGCCCGGGACAGGGGGGGGTCCAGAACTTC,CASSPGQGGVQNF
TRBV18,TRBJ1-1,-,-,TGTGCCAGCTCACCACAAGGGGGATTGGACACTGAAGCTTTCTTT,CASSPQGGLDTEAFF
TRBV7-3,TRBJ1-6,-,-,TGTGCCAGCAGCTCTTCGGGACTGGGTAATTCACCCCTCCACTTT,CASSSSGLGNSPLHF
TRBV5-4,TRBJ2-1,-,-,TGTGCCAGCAGCCTCCGGGACTTTCTCAATGAGCAGTTCTTC,CASSLRDFLNEQFF
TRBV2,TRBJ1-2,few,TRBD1,TGTGCCAGCAGCCCGACAGGGGGCGGGGGTGGCTACACCTTC,CASSPTGGGGGYTF
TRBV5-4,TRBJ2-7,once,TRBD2,TGTGCCAGCAGCACCGCCGGGACTAGCGGCTACGAGCAGTACTTC,CASSTAGTSGYEQYF
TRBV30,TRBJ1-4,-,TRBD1,TGTGCCTGGAACAGGGGTAATGAAAAACTGTTTTTT,CAWNRGNEKLFF
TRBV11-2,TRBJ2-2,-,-,TGTGCCAGCAGCTTAGAAGTTTTGGTAGGACAACTAAACACCGGGGAGCTGTTTTTT,CASSLEVLVGQLNTGELFF
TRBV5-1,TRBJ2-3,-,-,TGCGCCACTTCCAGCGATGGCCTTAGCACAGATACGCAGTATTTT,CATSSDGLSTDTQYF
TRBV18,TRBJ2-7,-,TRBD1,TGTGCCAGCTCACCACTTGCGGGGACAGGGGGCTCCTACGAGCAGTACTTC,CASSPLAGTGGSYEQYF
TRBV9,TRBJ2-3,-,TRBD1,TGTGCCAGCAGCCAGAGGGGGCAAGATACGCAGTATTTT,CASSQRGQDTQYF
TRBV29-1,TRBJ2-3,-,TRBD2,TGCAGCGCGGGACTAGGGGGGGTAACAGATACGCAGTATTTT,CSAGLGGVTDTQYF
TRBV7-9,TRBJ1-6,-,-,TGTGCCAGCAGCAGCGACACAGACAGGCCCTCCTATAATTCACCCCTCCACTTT,CASSSDTDRPSYNSPLHF
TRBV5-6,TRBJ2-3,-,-,TGTGCCAGCAGCTTACCAGACTTGACAGATACGCAGTATTTT,CASSLPDLTDTQYF
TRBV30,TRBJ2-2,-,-,TGTGCCTGGAGTCACTATCTCACCGGGGAGCTGTTTTTT,CAWSHYLTGELFF
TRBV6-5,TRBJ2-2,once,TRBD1,TGTGCCAGCAGTCATCGGGACAGCAACACCGGGGAGCTGTTTTTT,CASSHRDSNTGELFF
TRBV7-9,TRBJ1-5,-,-,TGTGCCAGCAGCTTAGGGGCAGGGAGCAATCAGCCCCAGCATTTT,CASSLGAGSNQPQHF
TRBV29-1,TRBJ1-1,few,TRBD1,TGCAGCGTTGAGGGACAGGTTATTGAAGCTTTCTTT,CSVEGQVIEAFF
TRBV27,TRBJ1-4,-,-,TGTGCCAGCAGTTTGCAGGGGAGTAATGAAAAACTGTTTTTT,CASSLQGSNEKLFF
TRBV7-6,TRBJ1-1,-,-,TGTGCCAGCAGCTTAGGGGCGCGCGACACTGAAGCTTTCTTT,CASSLGARDTEAFF
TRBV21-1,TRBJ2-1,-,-,TGTGCCAGCAGCCACCCCGCTGGCGGTGTTGGGACACTTGGGCACAATGAGCAGTTCTTC,CASSHPAGGVGTLGHNEQFF
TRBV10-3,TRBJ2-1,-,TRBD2,TGTGCCATCAGTGACTCTAGCGGGACCCTCTCCTACAATGAGCAGTTCTTC,CAISDSSGTLSYNEQFF
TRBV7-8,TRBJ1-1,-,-,TGTGCCAGCAGCTTAGACCGCCCAGGGAACACTGAAGCTTTCTTT,CASSLDRPGNTEAFF
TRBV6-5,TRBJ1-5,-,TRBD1,TGTGCCAGCAGCCGGACAGGGAGACAGCCCCAGCATTTT,CASSRTGRQPQHF
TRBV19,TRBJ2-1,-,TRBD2,TGTGCCAGTACCCAACTAGCGGGGGTTAGCTCCTACAATGAGCAGTTCTTC,CASTQLAGVSSYNEQFF
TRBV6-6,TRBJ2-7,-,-,TGTGCCAGCAGCTTGGACGGGACTCAGGGCGGCTACGAGCAGTACTTC,CASSLDGTQGGYEQYF
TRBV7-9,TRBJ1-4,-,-,TGTGCCAGCAGCTTAGCTGTCGGTGGAAAACTGTTTTTT,CASSLAVGGKLFF
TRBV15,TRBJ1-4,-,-,TGTGCCACCAGCAGATACACCGGCGGTGATGAAAAACTGTTTTTT,CATSRYTGGDEKLFF